This T cell receptor beta chain was recovered during a study of shared clonotypes between healthy human individuals. Here immunoSEQ multiplex PCR was the method, and the copy in TCRdb shows in-frame clones only, minus some. Here the sample spans about 2.4 million clones, 93% being singletons. The CDR3 is 16 residues long. Germline V lookup: CDR1 GTSNPN, CDR2 SVGIG (reference sequence). The V segment lost 3 bases and the J segment 4 bases; nucleotides outside the gene matches: 13. The clonotype comes from a man aged 18 to 29 in good health. Some clones in this sample may be carry-over from other donors' samples. Material for sequencing was naive CD4+ T cells from PBMCs. Subset noted: CD45RA+ positively selected. The rearrangement links TRBV30 to TRBJ2-7; TRBD1 aligns across 9 bases. The chain's CDR3 is CAWRRRGGTGSYEQYF. In DNA form, the CDR3 reads TGTGCCTGGAGGAGGAGGGGGGGGACAGGGAGTTACGAGCAGTACTTC.